This TCR beta chain comes out of a study of blood T cell repertoires in COVID-19. Overall study: T cells, B-cell-depleted T cells, or PBMCs provided the cDNA or gDNA that served as material.

The CDR3 has 14 amino acids. Under the authors' procedure: The assay estimated nucleated cells by amplifying reference gene primers. TCRdb's table, derived via immunoSEQ multiplex PCR, lists solely in-frame clones and lacks some. That table supplies the V and J calls and clone size; D and trimming were determined from the DNA. There are 400,000 to 550,000 clones in the sample; 70% to 90% occur only once, and nearly 2% lies in the top ten. V gene TRBV21-1 combines with J gene TRBJ2-7; no DNA check was done on the table's D call, TRBD1. TRBV21-1 is a pseudogene locus. The sequence was obtained from a woman between 18 and 30 years old with acute COVID-19. Sequences were obtained from PBMCs or T cells enriched from blood (not recorded which). CDR3 DNA: TGTGCCAGCAGCGGTCAGGGAAGCTCCTACGAGCAGTACTTC. Amino acid sequence: CASSGQGSSYEQYF.